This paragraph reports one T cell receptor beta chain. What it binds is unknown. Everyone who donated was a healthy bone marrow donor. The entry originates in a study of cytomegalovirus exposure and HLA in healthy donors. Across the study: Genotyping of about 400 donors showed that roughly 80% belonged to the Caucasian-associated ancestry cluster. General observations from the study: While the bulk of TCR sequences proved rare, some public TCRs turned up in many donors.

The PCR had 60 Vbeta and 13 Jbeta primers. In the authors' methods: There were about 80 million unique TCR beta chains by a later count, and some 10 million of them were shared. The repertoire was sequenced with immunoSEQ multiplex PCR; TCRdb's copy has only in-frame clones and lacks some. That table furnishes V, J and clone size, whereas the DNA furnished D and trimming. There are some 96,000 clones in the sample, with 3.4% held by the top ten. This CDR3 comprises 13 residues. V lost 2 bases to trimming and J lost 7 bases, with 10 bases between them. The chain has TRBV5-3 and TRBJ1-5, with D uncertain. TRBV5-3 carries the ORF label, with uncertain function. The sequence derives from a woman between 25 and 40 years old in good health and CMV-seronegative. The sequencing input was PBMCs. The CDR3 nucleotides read TGTGCCAGAAGCTTTAGGAGTGGGCAGCCCCAGCATTTT. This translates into CARSFRSGQPQHF.